The 3 T cell receptor beta chains below come from one sample, sequenced in a study of prognosis after radiotherapy for stage I lung cancer (dated by TCRdb to about 2021). Sequencing took place on an Illumina HiSeq 3000. The TCR beta CDR3 region was amplified from genomic DNA by two rounds of multiplex PCR. In the first round of PCR, primers specific to each TRBV and TRBJ gene were used, and the primer sequences are filed in Chinese patent CN105087789A. TCRdb trimmed the raw reads at Q25, called clones with MiXCR and kept productive beta chains. Rows with a matching CDR3 protein are joined into one entry that keeps the most common DNA and genes. The sample table lists about 16,000 distinct CDR3 sequences, about 40% of them with a count of one. The top ten constitute almost 40% of the sample. The source was PBMCs, collected before or after stereotactic body radiation therapy (not recorded which). Source of these receptors: a donor of 50 years or more with non-small cell lung cancer.

In its sample, this clonotype was seen many times. The rearrangement joins TRBV15 to TRBJ1-1; D remains ambiguous. This CDR3 spans 14 amino acids. Germline lookup yields CDR1 LNHNV and CDR2 YYDKDF (reference sequence). V lost 3 bases and J 6 bases, leaving 14 bases between the germline ends. CDR3 amino acids: CATSSLMSRAEAFF. As DNA, the CDR3 is TGTGCCACCAGCAGTTTGATGAGTCGCGCTGAAGCTTTCTTT.

The chain uses TRBV28 and TRBJ1-1; D possibly corresponds to TRBD1 (5 bases). V was pared by 5 bases and J by 13 bases, with 14 bases between. Germline values: CDR1 MDHEN, CDR2 SYDVKM. This CDR3 has 11 residues. The CDR3 sequence: CASSVTGDDFF. For the CDR3, the DNA is TGTGCCAGCAGTGTGACTGGGGACGATTTCTTT.

In the case of this clonotype: A much larger clone is a single base away; this may be a read error. The chain has TRBV6-1 and TRBJ2-7; D not resolved. The CDR3 runs 13 residues. Germline V gene sequence: CDR1 MNHNS, CDR2 SASEGT. The V and J ends lost 5 bases and 3 bases respectively, with 11 bases between them. The CDR3 nucleotides are TGTGCCAGCAGTCGGATCTACGACTACGAGCAGTACTTC. Amino acids: CASSRIYDYEQYF.